Reported below is one TCR beta chain. Its specificity is not known. Germline values: CDR1 MNHNY, CDR2 SVGAGI (reference sequence). The CDR3 is 14 amino acids. The trim removed 4 bases at V and 7 bases at J, leaving 8 bases unmatched. This entry is derived from a study of T cell responses to AZD1222 COVID-19 vaccine. Study outcomes and limitations: Possibly, clonal diversity was underestimated; donors were largely white British and included more females.

TCRdb's table, derived via immunoSEQ multiplex PCR, lists solely in-frame clones and lacks some. Of over 80,000 clones in the sample, approximately 93% were seen once. V is TRBV6-6 and J is TRBJ1-2, with 8 nucleotides matching TRBD1. This clonotype was sampled from an adult who received the AZD1222 COVID-19 vaccine. The specimen comprised peripheral blood, sampled 28 days after the second AZD1222 dose. The CDR3 coding sequence is TGTGCCAGCAGTTCGCAGGGGGCTAGGGCTGGCTACACCTTC. It encodes CASSSQGARAGYTF.